This is a list of T cell receptor beta chains from one sample in a study of response to subunit inactivated influenza vaccine. MiXCR, run by TCRdb on the RT-PCR reads, gives a single entry per CDR3 protein. Here the sample spans under 950,000 distinct CDR3 sequences, 21% being singletons. The sequencing here drew on PBMCs from blood, taken more than 4 days after vaccination. The receptor source for this set is a man aged 50 to 60 who received an inactivated influenza vaccine. The CDR3 runs from the conserved cysteine through the conserved F or W. D genes are given only for firm matches. Clone size is not always given. Where it is, it says once, few, many or a class for expanded clones.

TRBV19	few	-	TRBJ2-5	CASRPQGQETQYF	TGTGCCAGCCGGCCCCAGGGTCAAGAGACCCAGTACTTC
TRBV5-1	-	TRBD2	TRBJ2-1	CASSPPGLAGGGNEQFF	TGCGCCAGCAGCCCTCCGGGACTAGCGGGAGGGGGCAATGAGCAGTTCTTC
TRBV5-5	few	-	TRBJ1-1	CASSLERPTRGVNTEAFF	TGTGCCAGCAGCTTGGAGAGGCCTACCAGGGGAGTGAACACTGAAGCTTTCTTT
TRBV7-8	-	TRBD1	TRBJ2-1	CASIDRGKYNEQFF	TGTGCCAGCATCGACAGGGGGAAGTACAATGAGCAGTTCTTC
TRBV5-1	few	-	TRBJ2-7	CASSNDGYYEQYF	TGCGCCAGCAGCAACGACGGTTACTACGAGCAGTACTTC
TRBV7-8	few	TRBD1	TRBJ2-1	CASSGPGTGYFYNEQFF	TGTGCCAGCAGTGGGCCCGGGACAGGTTATTTTTACAATGAGCAGTTCTTC
TRBV7-8	few	-	TRBJ1-5	CASSPVTGINQPQHF	TGTGCCAGCAGCCCCGTGACAGGAATCAATCAGCCCCAGCATTTT
TRBV7-8	few	TRBD1	TRBJ2-1	CASSTTTGVSSYNEQFF	TGTGCCAGCAGCACGACCACAGGGGTTAGCTCCTACAATGAGCAGTTCTTC
TRBV10-3	many	TRBD1	TRBJ2-2	CAISAGQGLNGELFF	TGTGCCATCAGTGCGGGACAGGGATTGAACGGGGAGCTGTTTTTT
TRBV20-1	-	TRBD2	TRBJ2-5	CSAGELAGLFLTAEYF	TGCAGTGCCGGCGAACTAGCGGGCCTTTTCCTGACGGCCGAGTACTTC
TRBV4-2	few	-	TRBJ1-2	CASSQEVPGANYGYTF	TGTGCCAGCAGCCAAGAAGTTCCAGGCGCTAACTATGGCTACACCTTC
TRBV4-1	few	TRBD1	TRBJ1-1	CASLPRDSLNTEAFF	TGCGCCAGCCTTCCTCGGGACAGCCTGAACACTGAAGCTTTCTTT
TRBV7-2	few	-	TRBJ2-2	CASSPVGVTGELFF	TGTGCCAGCAGCCCTGTCGGGGTGACCGGGGAGCTGTTTTTT
TRBV29-1	-	-	TRBJ1-1	CSVRTSNTEAFF	TGCAGCGTTCGGACATCCAACACTGAAGCTTTCTTT
TRBV29-1	-	-	TRBJ2-4	CSAGQNIQYF	TGCAGCGCTGGCCAAAACATTCAGTACTTC
TRBV5-1	-	TRBD2	TRBJ2-1	CASSLVLAGERFYNEQFF	TGCGCCAGCAGCTTGGTACTAGCGGGAGAAAGGTTCTACAATGAGCAGTTCTTC
TRBV5-1	few	-	TRBJ2-3	CASSLSSTPLSQYF	TGCGCCAGCAGCCTCTCTTCGACACCCCTGTCGCAGTATTTT
TRBV12-3/TRBV12-4	few	TRBD2	TRBJ2-1	CASSLGTGGRFLLHEQFF	TGTGCCAGCAGTTTAGGGACGGGGGGGCGTTTTTTGTTACATGAGCAGTTCTTC
TRBV11-1	-	TRBD2	TRBJ2-3	CASSLGGGAGISTDTQYF	TGTGCCAGCAGCTTAGGCGGGGGAGCGGGGATAAGCACAGATACGCAGTATTTT
TRBV5-1	many	-	TRBJ2-2	CASSLGQDTGELFF	TGCGCCAGCAGCTTGGGACAGGACACCGGGGAGCTGTTTTTT
TRBV20-1	-	-	TRBJ2-1	CSAKDYRSYNEQFF	TGCAGTGCCAAGGACTACCGCTCCTACAATGAGCAGTTCTTC
TRBV20-1	few	TRBD2	TRBJ2-7	CSARSWRLAQGGDYEQYF	TGCAGTGCTAGAAGCTGGCGACTAGCGCAAGGGGGGGACTACGAGCAGTACTTC
TRBV5-6	-	-	TRBJ2-5	CASSWAWGETQYF	TGTGCCAGCAGCTGGGCCTGGGGAGAGACCCAGTACTTC
TRBV6-5	-	-	TRBJ2-2	CASSYSMGRVTGELFF	TGTGCCAGCAGTTACTCGATGGGCAGGGTCACCGGGGAGCTGTTTTTT
TRBV7-9	-	-	TRBJ1-2	CASTTLGYGYTF	TGTGCCAGCACCACGCTGGGCTATGGCTACACCTTC
TRBV12-3/TRBV12-4	few	TRBD1	TRBJ1-1	CASRPRQGSFTEAFF	TGTGCCAGCAGACCTAGACAGGGAAGTTTCACTGAAGCTTTCTTT
TRBV20-1	-	TRBD2	TRBJ2-7	CSAAPLAGGRYEQYF	TGCAGTGCTGCCCCTCTAGCGGGAGGGCGCTACGAGCAGTACTTC
TRBV10-3	-	-	TRBJ2-6	CAISELAAGANVLTF	TGTGCCATCAGTGAGTTGGCGGCTGGGGCCAACGTCCTGACTTTC
TRBV7-6	-	TRBD2	TRBJ2-7	CASSLDAGGSFEQYF	TGTGCCAGCAGCTTAGACGCGGGAGGATCCTTTGAGCAGTACTTC
TRBV20-1	-	TRBD2	TRBJ2-7	CSASPGTSGSYEQYF	TGCAGTGCTAGCCCCGGGACTAGCGGCTCCTACGAGCAGTACTTC
TRBV5-1	few	-	TRBJ1-4	CASRAATNEKLFF	TGCGCCAGCAGAGCAGCAACTAATGAAAAACTGTTTTTT
TRBV20-1	many	TRBD1	TRBJ1-2	CSASPGQGASGYTF	TGCAGTGCTTCGCCGGGACAGGGGGCCTCTGGCTACACCTTC
TRBV5-8	-	-	TRBJ2-7	CTSSRNAGNGFEQYF	TGTACCAGCAGCAGGAACGCGGGGAACGGCTTCGAGCAGTACTTC
TRBV5-4	few	-	TRBJ1-2	CASSLYGASGYTF	TGTGCCAGCAGCTTATACGGGGCTAGTGGCTACACCTTC
TRBV6-5	-	TRBD1	TRBJ2-1	CASSSGTGWNNEQFF	TGTGCCAGCAGTTCCGGGACAGGGTGGAACAATGAGCAGTTCTTC
TRBV12-3/TRBV12-4	-	-	TRBJ1-2	CASSLAGSIGYTF	TGTGCCAGCAGTTTAGCGGGATCCATTGGCTACACCTTC
TRBV5-5	-	TRBD1	TRBJ2-3	CASSQQGFHTDTQYF	TGTGCCAGCAGCCAACAGGGGTTCCATACAGATACGCAGTATTTT
TRBV20-1	-	-	TRBJ1-1	CSAPDLNTEAFF	TGCAGTGCTCCGGACTTGAACACTGAAGCTTTCTTT
TRBV28	-	TRBD2	TRBJ2-7	CASSPRSGGMAEQYF	TGTGCCAGCAGTCCTAGATCGGGAGGAATGGCTGAGCAGTACTTC
TRBV7-2	few	-	TRBJ2-7	CASSPGGLSSYEQYF	TGTGCCAGCAGCCCCGGGGGTTTGAGCTCCTACGAGCAGTACTTC
TRBV4-1	few	TRBD2	TRBJ2-1	CASSQSSSGGRIDEQFF	TGCGCCAGCAGCCAGTCATCTAGCGGGGGCCGCATCGATGAGCAGTTCTTC
TRBV7-9	-	-	TRBJ2-5	CASSSPPGARETQYF	TGTGCCAGCAGCTCGCCCCCGGGGGCAAGAGAGACCCAGTACTTC
TRBV5-1	few	TRBD1	TRBJ2-1	CASSKGQKNNEQFF	TGCGCCAGCAGCAAGGGACAGAAGAACAATGAGCAGTTCTTC
TRBV9	-	-	TRBJ2-1	CASSGISGNEQFF	TGTGCCAGCAGCGGCATTAGCGGCAATGAGCAGTTCTTC
TRBV5-6	-	TRBD2	TRBJ2-5	CASSSPWGGAGKSQETQYF	TGTGCCAGCAGCTCTCCTTGGGGAGGGGCAGGGAAATCCCAAGAGACCCAGTACTTC
TRBV20-1	-	TRBD2	TRBJ2-7	CSARRRETSGSSQYF	TGCAGTGCTAGGCGTAGAGAGACTAGCGGGAGTTCGCAGTACTTC
TRBV29-1	-	TRBD1	TRBJ2-6	CSVEATGVNVLTF	TGCAGCGTTGAGGCGACAGGGGTCAACGTCCTGACTTTC
TRBV7-2	-	TRBD1	TRBJ1-6	CASSLVVGGHSPLHF	TGTGCCAGCAGCTTAGTCGTAGGGGGCCATTCACCCCTCCACTTT
TRBV12-3/TRBV12-4	few	-	TRBJ2-4	CASSLLENIQYF	TGTGCCAGCAGTTTACTGGAAAACATTCAGTACTTC
TRBV29-1	few	TRBD1	TRBJ1-2	CSVAGQGTGYTF	TGCAGCGTCGCGGGACAGGGGACTGGCTACACCTTC
TRBV9	few	TRBD1	TRBJ2-7	CASSVGQGVSYEQYF	TGTGCCAGCAGCGTCGGGCAGGGGGTCAGTTACGAGCAGTACTTC
TRBV24-1	-	-	TRBJ1-6	CATSDGFLGSPLHF	TGTGCCACCAGTGATGGATTCTTAGGATCACCCCTCCACTTT
TRBV5-1	few	-	TRBJ2-7	CASSLGRAAEQYF	TGCGCCAGCAGCTTGGGAAGGGCCGCAGAACAGTACTTC
TRBV6-5	-	-	TRBJ1-1	CASSYRHSATEAFF	TGTGCCAGCAGTTACCGGCACAGCGCCACTGAAGCTTTCTTT